The T cell receptor beta chain under discussion was sequenced for a study of T cells after yellow fever vaccination. Whole-study results and caveats: By day 5 rather than day 15, the secondary response had peaked, though it was weaker.

The sample holds a few counts of this clonotype. The antigen is unknown. Each CDR3 protein gets one entry after TCRdb re-called the 5' RACE reads with MiXCR. Counted here are some 320,000 distinct CDR3 sequences, 8.5% to 9% occurring once; the ten biggest clones make up about 20%. CDR1 is SGDLS, CDR2 YYNGEE, per germline. The CDR3 has 12 amino acids. The ends were cut back, 4 bases at V and 11 bases at J, with 13 bases in the middle. The chain combines TRBV9 with TRBJ2-1; D unresolved. The sample here was PBMCs, taken on the day of the first yellow fever vaccination. The TCR comes from a man aged 18-30 years who received the YFV17D yellow fever vaccine. The CDR3: CASSPNFDQQFF. In DNA, the CDR3 is TGTGCCAGCAGCCCCAATTTCGACCAGCAGTTCTTC. The whole variable domain, remainder taken from reference TRBV9 and TRBJ2-1, is DSGVTQTPKHLITATGQRVTLRCSPRSGDLSVYWYQQSLDQGLQFLIQYYNGEERAKGNILERFSAQQFPDLHSELNLSSLELGDSALYFCASSPNFDQQFFGPGTRLTVL.